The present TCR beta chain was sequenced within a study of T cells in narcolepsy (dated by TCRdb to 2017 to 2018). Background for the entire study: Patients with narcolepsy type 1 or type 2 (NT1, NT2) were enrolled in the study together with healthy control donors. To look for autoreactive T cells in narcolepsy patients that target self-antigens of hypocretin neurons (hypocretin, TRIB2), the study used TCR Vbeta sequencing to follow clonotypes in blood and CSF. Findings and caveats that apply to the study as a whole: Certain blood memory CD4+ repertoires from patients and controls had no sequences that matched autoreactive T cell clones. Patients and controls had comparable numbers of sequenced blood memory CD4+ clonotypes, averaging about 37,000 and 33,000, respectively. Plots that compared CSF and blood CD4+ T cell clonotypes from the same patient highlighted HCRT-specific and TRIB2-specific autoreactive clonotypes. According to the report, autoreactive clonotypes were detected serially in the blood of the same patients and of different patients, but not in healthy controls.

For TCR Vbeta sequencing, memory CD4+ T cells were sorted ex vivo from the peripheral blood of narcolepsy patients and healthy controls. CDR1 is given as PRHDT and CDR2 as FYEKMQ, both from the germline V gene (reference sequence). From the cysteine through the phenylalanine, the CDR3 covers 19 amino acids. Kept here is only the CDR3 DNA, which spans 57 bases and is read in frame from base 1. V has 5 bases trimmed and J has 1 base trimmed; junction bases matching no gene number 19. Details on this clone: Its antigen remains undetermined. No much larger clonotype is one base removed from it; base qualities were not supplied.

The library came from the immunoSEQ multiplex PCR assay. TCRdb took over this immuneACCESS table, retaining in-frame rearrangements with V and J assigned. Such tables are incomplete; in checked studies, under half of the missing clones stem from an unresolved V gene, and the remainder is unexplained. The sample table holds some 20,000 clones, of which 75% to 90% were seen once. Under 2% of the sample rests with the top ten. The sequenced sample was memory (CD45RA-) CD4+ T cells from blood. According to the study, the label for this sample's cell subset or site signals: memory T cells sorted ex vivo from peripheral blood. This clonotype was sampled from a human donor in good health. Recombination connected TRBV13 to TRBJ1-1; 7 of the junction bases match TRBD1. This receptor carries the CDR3 CASSRGRGQPGRRNTEAFF. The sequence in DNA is TGTGCCAGCAGCCGGGGTAGGGGGCAACCGGGACGACGGAACACTGAAGCTTTCTTT.